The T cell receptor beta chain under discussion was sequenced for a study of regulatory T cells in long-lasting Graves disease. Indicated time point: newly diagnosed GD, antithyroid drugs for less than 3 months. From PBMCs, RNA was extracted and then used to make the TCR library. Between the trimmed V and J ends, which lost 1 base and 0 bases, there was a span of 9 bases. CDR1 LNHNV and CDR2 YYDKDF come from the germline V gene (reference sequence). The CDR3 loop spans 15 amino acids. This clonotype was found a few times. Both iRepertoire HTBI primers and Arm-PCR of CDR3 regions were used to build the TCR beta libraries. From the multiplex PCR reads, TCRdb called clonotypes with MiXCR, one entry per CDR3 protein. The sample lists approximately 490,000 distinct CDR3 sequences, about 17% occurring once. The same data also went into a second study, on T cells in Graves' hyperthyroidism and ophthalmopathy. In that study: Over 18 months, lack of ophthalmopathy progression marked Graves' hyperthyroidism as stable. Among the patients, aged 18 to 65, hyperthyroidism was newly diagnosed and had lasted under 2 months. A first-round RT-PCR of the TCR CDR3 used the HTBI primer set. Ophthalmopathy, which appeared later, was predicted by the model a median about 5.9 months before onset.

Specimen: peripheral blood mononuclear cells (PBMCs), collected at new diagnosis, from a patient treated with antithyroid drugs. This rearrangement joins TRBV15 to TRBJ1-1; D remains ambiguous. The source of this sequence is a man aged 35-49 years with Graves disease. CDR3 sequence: CATSRGEQMNTEAFF. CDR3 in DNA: TGTGCCACCAGCAGAGGGGAACAGATGAACACTGAAGCTTTCTTT.